This T cell receptor (beta chain) comes out of a study of T cell changes during pregnancy in multiple sclerosis. The CDR3 is made up of 11 amino acids. CDR1 and CDR2 (germline): MNHEY, SVGAGI. V lost 10 bases, J lost 8 bases, and 3 bases stayed unmatched. Here immunoSEQ multiplex PCR was the method, and the copy in TCRdb shows in-frame clones only, minus some. The sample has about 64,000 clones, 90% seen once. The chain carries TRBV6-5 and TRBJ1-2; 11 nucleotides agree with TRBD1. The receptor was isolated from a female donor in good health, enrolled as a control in a pregnancy study. Sequencing was performed on peripheral blood, taken in the second trimester of pregnancy. CDR3 loop: CATGQGDGYTF. CDR3 sequence (DNA): TGTGCCACGGGACAGGGGGACGGCTACACCTTC.